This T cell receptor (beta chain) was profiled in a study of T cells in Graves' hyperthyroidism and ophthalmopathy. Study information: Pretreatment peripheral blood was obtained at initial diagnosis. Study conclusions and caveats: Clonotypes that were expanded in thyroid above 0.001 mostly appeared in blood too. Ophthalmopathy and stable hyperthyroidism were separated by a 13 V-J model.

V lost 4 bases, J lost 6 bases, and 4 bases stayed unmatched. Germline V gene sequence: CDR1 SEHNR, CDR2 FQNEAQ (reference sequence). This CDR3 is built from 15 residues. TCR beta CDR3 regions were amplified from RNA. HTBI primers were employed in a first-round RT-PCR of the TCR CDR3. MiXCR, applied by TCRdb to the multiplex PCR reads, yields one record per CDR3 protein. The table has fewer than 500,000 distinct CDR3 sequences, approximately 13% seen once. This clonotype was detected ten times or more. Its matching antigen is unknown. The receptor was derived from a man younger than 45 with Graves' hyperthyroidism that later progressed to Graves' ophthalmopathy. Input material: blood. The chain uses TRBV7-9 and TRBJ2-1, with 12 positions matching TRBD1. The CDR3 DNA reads TGTGCCAGCAGCTCCTCGGGACAGGGGGCCAATGAGCAGTTCTTC. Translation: CASSSSGQGANEQFF.